These 6 T cell receptor beta chains came from one sample sequenced in a study of T cell responses to AZD1222 COVID-19 vaccine. Clones were sequenced by immunoSEQ multiplex PCR, and TCRdb holds only the in-frame ones, with some missing. The sample lists approximately 180,000 clones, just over 85% occurring once. The source material was peripheral blood, sampled on day 0 of AZD1222 vaccination. These receptors all come from an adult in good health.

This clone appeared a single time. The CDR3 here is CASSPSTGPDTQYF. The CDR3, as DNA: TGTGCCAGCTCACCATCGACAGGGCCCGATACGCAGTATTTT. This chain connects TRBV18 to TRBJ2-3, with TRBD1 identical over 7 bases. This CDR3 is 14 amino acids long. V lost 2 bases, J lost 6 bases, and 5 bases stayed unmatched. The germline V gene has CDR1 KGHSH and CDR2 LQKENI. The entire variable domain, with the rest obtained from reference TRBV18 and TRBJ2-3, is as follows: NAGVMQNPRHLVRRRGQEARLRCSPMKGHSHVYWYRQLPEEGLKFMVYLQKENIIDESGMPKERFSAEFPKEGPSILRIQQVVRGDSAAYFCASSPSTGPDTQYFGPGTRLTVL.

V gene TRBV7-7 combines with J gene TRBJ2-7, with a tentative D call TRBD1 (6 bases). CDR1 is SSHAT, CDR2 FNYEAQ, per germline (reference sequence). The CDR3 sequence is 16 residues long. V was cut by 1 base and J by 0 bases, with 13 bases left in between. The CDR3 here is CASSLDQDRSSYEQYF. The CDR3 DNA reads as TGTGCCAGCAGCTTAGATCAGGACAGAAGCTCCTACGAGCAGTACTTC.

The chain is built from TRBV19 and TRBJ1-1, with 7 bases aligning to TRBD1. Losses at the gene ends were 6 bases for V and 0 bases for J; bases not matched to a gene: 4. Looked up from germline, CDR1 is LNHDA and CDR2 is SQIVND (reference sequence). The CDR3 is 14 residues long. The CDR3 DNA follows: TGTGCCAGTAGACAGACAGGGATGAACACTGAAGCTTTCTTT. Its translation: CASRQTGMNTEAFF.

The chain employs TRBV12-3 or TRBV12-4 and TRBJ1-5; 8 positions agree with TRBD1. The CDR3 is made up of 13 amino acids. The trim removed 6 bases at V and 6 bases at J, leaving 4 bases unmatched. In DNA form, the CDR3 reads TGTGCCAGCAGGAGGACAGGGAGTCAGCCCCAGCATTTT. Translation gives CASRRTGSQPQHF.

The chain is built from TRBV5-6 and TRBJ1-2, with D possibly matching TRBD1 (5 bases). This CDR3 is built from 16 residues. Trimming cost V 2 bases and J 1 base, with 15 bases left between them. The germline V gene has CDR1 SGHDT and CDR2 YYEEEE. The CDR3 DNA reads TGTGCCAGCAGCTTTCCCCGGGACGCTAGTAACTATGGCTACACCTTC. Residues: CASSFPRDASNYGYTF.

The DNA of the CDR3 is TGCGCCAGCAGGCAAGGGGTCGCATACGAGCAGTACTTC. This encodes CASRQGVAYEQYF. The rearrangement joins TRBV5-1 to TRBJ2-7; D perhaps matches TRBD1 (5 bases). CDR3 length equals 13 residues. Germline loops: CDR1 SGHRS, CDR2 YFSETQ. V gave up 5 bases and J gave up 4 bases, with 13 bases separating them.